In this sample, the clone carrying this T cell receptor beta chain turned up a few times. Trimming left V 2 bases short and J 2 bases short, with 17 bases between. Germline V lookup: CDR1 MNHEY, CDR2 SVGEGT. The CDR3 loop spans 17 amino acids. TCRdb reprocessed the RT-PCR reads with MiXCR, giving one entry per CDR3 protein. This table has around 580,000 distinct CDR3 sequences, 12% to 15% appearing once. This sample was included in a study of response to subunit inactivated influenza vaccine. The source of this sequence is a man aged 50-60 years who received an inactivated influenza vaccine. The chain uses TRBV6-2 or TRBV6-3 and TRBJ2-3; D is possibly TRBD2 (5 bases). Here the sequenced sample was PBMCs from blood, taken approximately 12 days after vaccination. CDR3 protein: CASSYELSTGNTDTQYF. CDR3 DNA: TGTGCCAGCAGTTACGAATTAAGTACGGGGAACACAGATACGCAGTATTTT.